This TCR beta chain was retrieved from a study of T cells in placental villitis. About the study as a whole: To test an allograft-versus-infection hypothesis, the study compared placental TCR-beta repertoires across three groups: villitis of unknown etiology, unaffected controls matched for gestational age, and infectious villitis.

Around 9 placentae with a pathological diagnosis of high-grade villitis of unknown etiology were selected using the Amsterdam Criteria. Compared with the control and infectious villitis groups, mothers with villitis of unknown etiology had significantly greater gravidity and parity and more prior miscarriages. After delivery, the placentae were collected and evaluated both grossly and histologically, and only then was archival tissue selected. Five 10-micron scrolls were cut from each FFPE block, and DNA was then isolated using the AllPrep DNA/RNA FFPE Tissue kit. DNA concentration and purity were checked by NanoDrop, and RNA quality was assessed on a Bioanalyzer. Amplification of TCR-beta CDR3 regions from genomic DNA was performed with the immunoSEQ v4 bias-controlled multiplex PCR assay, which was run blinded to group allocation. To estimate the quantities of nucleated cells and T cells in each sample, reference gene primers were added alongside the TCR-beta primers. Sequencing of the libraries was performed on an Illumina MiSeq with a 100-cycle paired-end protocol. Per the original workflow: Diversity and richness were calculated in immunoSEQ Analyzer software, with richness determined by iChao1 and clonality derived from Pielou evenness and Shannon diversity (0-1, with higher values meaning less diverse). CDR3 amino acid sequences together with their V/J genes were searched in VDJdb for CMV, EBV and influenza A specificities using confidence 3 and substitution 2. The Morisita-Horn index was used to assess TCR-beta amino acid clonotype overlap between villitis of unknown etiology, infectious villitis and control repertoires. TCRdb's version of the immuneACCESS table is confined to in-frame rearrangements and falls short of the full clone set. An unresolved V gene accounts for under half of the shortfall where checked; the remainder is of unknown origin. That table furnishes V, J and clone size, whereas the DNA furnished D and trimming. In this sample the table shows roughly 1,400 clones, 76% of which occur a single time. The top ten hold over 10% of the sample.

As for this clone: Its antigen target is currently unknown. Base quality data are lacking; no much larger clone is found one base away.

V lost 3 bases and J lost 1 base; the stretch between them is 12 bases long. Inclusive of the bounding cysteine and phenylalanine, the CDR3 is 15 residues long. Only the CDR3 DNA is retained, 45 bases long and in frame from the first base. CDR1 and CDR2, per the germline V gene, are MGHRA and YSYEKL. Broad study findings and their caveats: Expanded clones in villitis of unknown etiology were found to be largely private to each placenta, suggesting the absence of a single initiating antigen. CMV-specific clone frequencies were lower in villitis of unknown etiology than in infectious CMV cases (approximately 0.001 vs 0.011), and villitis of unknown etiology did not differ from controls on this measure. Clonality was higher in villitis of unknown etiology placentae than in controls (median about 0.059 versus 0.0061, p=0.0025), a result indicating clonal expansion. Bulk tissue sequencing could not distinguish helper, regulatory or cytotoxic T cells, nor maternal versus fetal T cells, and excluded gamma-delta receptors. Paraffin blocks contained small amounts of decidua, so some captured T cells, especially in controls, may have been decidual rather than villous infiltrates.

Recombination joined TRBV4-1 with TRBJ1-1; the D segment cannot be called with confidence. The receptor was derived from a human patient with villitis of unknown etiology; the placental T cells may come from both mother and fetus. Source material: placental tissue containing maternal and fetal cells. The CDR3 here reads CASSHAGLSNTEAFF. The bases are TGCGCCAGCAGCCACGCCGGACTGTCGAACACTGAAGCTTTCTTT.